This TCR beta chain emerged from a study of cytomegalovirus exposure and HLA in healthy donors. Regarding this clone: As yet, its antigen is unknown.

V was clipped by 7 bases and J by 6 bases, with 15 bases between them. Germline-derived CDR1 and CDR2 are SNHLY and FYNNEI. The CDR3 is made up of 13 amino acids. 13 Jbeta primers and 60 Vbeta primers were used for the PCR. The data were produced by immunoSEQ multiplex PCR, yet TCRdb's version contains in-frame clones alone and is incomplete. The data hold roughly 130,000 clones, with approximately 57% observed a single time. General study findings and limits: Confirmation was obtained in vitro that three CMV-associated chains are specific for CMV antigens. In a later analysis, parvovirus B19, influenza, CMV and Epstein-Barr virus appeared linked to several top co-occurrence clusters. Later analysis suggested most CMV-associated TCR beta chains were HLA-restricted. Most TCR sequences were uncommon, yet certain public TCRs appeared in many donors.

This receptor was taken from a male donor in good health and CMV-seronegative. The gene calls are TRBV2 and TRBJ1-1, with D maybe TRBD1 (5 bases). The sequenced sample was PBMCs. This CDR3 reads CASNLEWGAEAFF. The CDR3 DNA sequence: TGTGCCAGCAACCTCGAGTGGGGGGCTGAAGCTTTCTTT.